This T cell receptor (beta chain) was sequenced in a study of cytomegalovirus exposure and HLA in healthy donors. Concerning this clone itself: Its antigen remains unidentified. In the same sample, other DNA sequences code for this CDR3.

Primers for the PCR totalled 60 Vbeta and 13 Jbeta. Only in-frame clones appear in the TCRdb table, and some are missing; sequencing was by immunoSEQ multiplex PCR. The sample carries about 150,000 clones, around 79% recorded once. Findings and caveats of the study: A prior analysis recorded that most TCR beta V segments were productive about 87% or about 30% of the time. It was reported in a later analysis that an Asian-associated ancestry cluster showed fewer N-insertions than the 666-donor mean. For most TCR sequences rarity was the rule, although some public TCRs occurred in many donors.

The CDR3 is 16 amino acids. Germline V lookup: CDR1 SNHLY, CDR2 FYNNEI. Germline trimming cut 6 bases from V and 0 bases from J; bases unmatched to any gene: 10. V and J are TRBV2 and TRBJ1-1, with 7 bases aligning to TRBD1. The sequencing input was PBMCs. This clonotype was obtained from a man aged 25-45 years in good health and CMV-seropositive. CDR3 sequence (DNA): TGTGCCAGCAGGAAAACAGGGGTGGGTCTGAACACTGAAGCTTTCTTT. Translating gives CASRKTGVGLNTEAFF.